Shown below are 2 T cell receptor beta chains from a single sample sequenced in a study of blood T cell repertoires in COVID-19. TCRdb's table, derived via immunoSEQ multiplex PCR, lists solely in-frame clones and lacks some. The sample yields hundreds of thousands of clones, approximately 90% seen once. Sequenced material: peripheral blood. These TCRs come from a man aged 60 to 69 with COVID-19, enrolled during active disease.

The V gene is TRBV27, the J gene TRBJ2-7; D is possibly TRBD1 (5 bases). Germline V gene sequence: CDR1 MNHEY, CDR2 SMNVEV (reference sequence). Trimming removed 4 bases at V and 1 base at J, with 11 bases between. This CDR3 contains 14 residues. The DNA for the CDR3 is TGTGCCAGCAGTTCCTTGACAGTTTCCTACGAGCAGTACTTC. It specifies CASSSLTVSYEQYF.

This rearrangement joins TRBV6-5 to TRBJ2-7; unclear D gene. Deletions cut 0 bases from V and 2 bases from J, with 5 bases between. CDR1 and CDR2 from the germline V gene are MNHEY and SVGAGI. CDR3 length: 13 amino acids. This chain's CDR3 is CASSYSNTYEQYF. CDR3 nucleotides: TGTGCCAGCAGTTACTCGAACACCTACGAGCAGTACTTC.